This T cell receptor beta chain was captured by sequencing in a study of graft-versus-host responses after intestinal transplantation (dated by TCRdb to the early 2020s). With respect to the entire study: Recipients received multivisceral, liver-intestinal, or isolated intestinal transplants. Every recipient was given anti-thymocyte globulin induction, followed by 2 to 4 years of maintenance tacrolimus and steroids. After intestinal transplantation, graft-versus-host and host-versus-graft alloreactive T cell clones were followed in the graft, circulation and bone marrow using bulk TCR-beta CDR3 sequencing. To identify alloreactive clones, pre-transplant mixed lymphocyte reaction products were sequenced and then compared with unstimulated pre-transplant donor and recipient T cells. The cohort enrolled under 25 intestinal transplant recipients including one retransplant, and a few patients lacking pretransplant specimens were excluded. A peak of at least 4% donor T cells among recipient peripheral blood mononuclear cells was the definition used for donor T cell macrochimerism. Samples from a few later patients were sequenced in-house on an Illumina MiSeq with MiXCR processing rather than by the commercial service.

The method was the immunoSEQ multiplex PCR assay. For most patients, genomic DNA was isolated with the Qiagen DNeasy Blood and Tissue Kit and shipped frozen to Adaptive Biotechnologies for TCR sequencing. High-throughput TCR-beta CDR3 sequencing of genomic DNA from most patients was performed by Adaptive Biotechnologies. On the authors' methods: TCR sequencing data for over 15 patients were retrieved from Adaptive's ImmunoSEQ software; a few other patients were processed with MiXCR and VDJtools. CD4 versus CD8 sorting errors were corrected by removing sequences found in both subsets at a frequency ratio below 5:1. Because the origin of CDR3 nucleotide sequences shared between donor and recipient could not be assigned, those sequences were removed. To count as alloreactive, a clone needed at least 2-fold expansion over unstimulated cells and a minimum CFSE-low frequency of 0.002% (template counts) or 0.001% (read counts). Mappable clones were those detected in sequenced pre-transplant spleen, lymph node, or MLR CFSE-low populations of the donor or recipient. Cumulative frequency of alloreactive clones was calculated as a percentage of all sequences weighted by copy number. TCRdb took over this immuneACCESS table, retaining in-frame rearrangements with V and J assigned. Such tables are incomplete; in checked studies, under half of the missing clones stem from an unresolved V gene, and the remainder is unexplained. That table supplies the V and J calls and clone size; D and trimming were determined from the DNA. In all, the sample holds 86,000 or so clones, and about 89% of those were seen once. The ten top clones hold around 6% of the sample.

A word on this clone: Its antigen is unknown. No much larger clonotype is one base removed from it; base qualities were not supplied.

Reading the label with the study, this specimen's time point is: cells obtained before transplantation from donor or recipient. CD3+CD4+ and CD3+CD8+ populations were FACS-sorted from unstimulated pre-transplant donor and recipient cells taken from spleen or lymph nodes. Beyond this particular receptor, the publication reports: GvH clones turned up in recipient bone marrow, with some appearing earlier in ileal mucosa or blood, a pattern consistent with an intestinal mucosal origin. Patients with donor T cell macrochimerism had high GvH to HvG T cell clonal ratios in their allografts. Early after transplant, peak levels of circulating GvH clones were found to be associated with declines in HvG clones. Conclusions were limited by the relatively low number and heterogeneity of intestinal transplant patients.

V ends up 5 bases short and J 2 bases short, with an unmatched junction base count of 13. The germline V gene sets CDR1 to MGHRA and CDR2 to YSYEKL. Reading from cysteine to phenylalanine, the CDR3 counts 19 amino acids. Kept here is only the CDR3 DNA, which spans 57 bases and is read in frame from base 1. This specimen consisted of unstimulated CD8+ T cells sorted from spleen or lymph node cells, obtained before intestinal transplant. This clonotype was sampled from a human donor who received an intestinal transplant. Recombination joined TRBV4-1 with TRBJ2-7; the junction holds 15 bases that match TRBD2. The sequence in DNA is TGCGCCAGCAGCGTACCCCCGGGACTAGCGGGGGGAATCCCCTACGAGCAGTACTTC. The translation is CASSVPPGLAGGIPYEQYF.